This T cell receptor (beta chain) originates from a study of cytomegalovirus exposure and HLA in healthy donors. Note on this clone: Its target is not known.

Germline loops: CDR1 LNHNV, CDR2 YYDKDF (reference sequence). The CDR3 is made up of 14 amino acids. V lost 4 bases and J 2 bases, leaving 12 bases between the germline ends. The study, taken as a whole, reports: Earlier analysis found most TCR beta V segments productive about 87% or about 30% of the time. A later analysis found most CMV-associated TCR beta chains apparently HLA-restricted. What a later analysis showed was that several of the most significant clusters appeared linked to common viral pathogens. Because they were indistinguishable, some V segments, including TRBV6-2 and TRBV6-3, were excluded.

PCR involved 60 Vbeta and 13 Jbeta primers. Generated by immunoSEQ multiplex PCR, the TCRdb table keeps only in-frame clones and is missing some. The sample carries about 140,000 clones, 75% to 80% recorded once. The sample comprised PBMCs. This chain joins TRBV15 and TRBJ2-7; no definite D call. The sequence was collected from a woman between 18 and 29 years old in good health and CMV-seropositive. This CDR3 reads CATSIIPQAYEQYF. In DNA form, the CDR3 reads TGTGCCACCAGCATAATACCGCAGGCCTACGAGCAGTACTTC.